A single sample is the source of the 23 T cell receptor beta chains below, sequenced in a study of T cell responses to AZD1222 COVID-19 vaccine. Sequencing was performed with immunoSEQ multiplex PCR; in TCRdb, only in-frame clones are kept and a portion is missing. The sample carries some 130,000 clones, roughly 92% recorded once. Sequenced here: peripheral blood, sampled on day 0 of AZD1222 vaccination. The origin of the receptors is an adult in good health.

The V and J genes are TRBV19 and TRBJ2-1; 11 bases are shared with TRBD2. Unmatched junction bases numbered 13, after V lost 5 bases and J lost 7 bases. This CDR3 has 17 residues. Germline CDR1 and CDR2: LNHDA and SQIVND (reference sequence). DNA for the CDR3: TGTGCCAGTAGTCCGCACCGACTAGCGGGACCGCGGAATGAGCAGTTCTTC. It yields the protein CASSPHRLAGPRNEQFF.

The genes are TRBV12-5 and TRBJ2-5; D gene uncertain. The V gene's germline CDR1 is LGHNT and CDR2 FRNRAP. This CDR3 contains 14 residues. The V end lost 0 bases, the J end lost 5 bases, and 10 bases lay between the germline ends. The CDR3 loop reads CASGLVLDRETQYF. DNA of the CDR3: TGTGCTAGTGGTTTGGTACTCGATAGGGAGACCCAGTACTTC.

V usage is TRBV10-2 and J usage is TRBJ1-5, with D unclear. Germline V lookup: CDR1 WSHSY, CDR2 SAAADI. V shed 0 bases and J shed 7 bases, with 7 bases lying between them. The CDR3 totals 13 residues. CDR3 nucleotide sequence: TGCGCCAGCAGTGAGTCGCGACGCCAGCCCCAGCATTTT. Translating it yields CASSESRRQPQHF.

The chain is built from TRBV25-1 and TRBJ2-3; D may be TRBD1 (6 bases). The CDR3 runs 15 residues. Per the germline V gene, CDR1 is MGHDK and CDR2 is SYGVNS. V lost 6 bases and J 4 bases, leaving 17 bases between the germline ends. The CDR3 sequence is CASSSKNRVADTQYF. The CDR3 DNA is TGTGCCAGCAGCTCTAAGAACAGGGTAGCAGATACGCAGTATTTT.

This chain uses TRBV5-4 with TRBJ2-5, with D perhaps given as TRBD1 or TRBD2 (5 bases each). V was pared by 4 bases and J by 2 bases, with 12 bases between. This CDR3 spans 14 amino acids. CDR1 is SGHNT, CDR2 YYREEE, per germline (reference sequence). In nucleotides, the CDR3 is TGTGCCAGCAGCCCCCGGGACCTTCAAGAGACCCAGTACTTC. Its protein is CASSPRDLQETQYF.

This chain uses TRBV6-5 with TRBJ2-1; 13 bases fit TRBD2. Germline V CDR1 and CDR2: MNHEY, SVGAGI. The CDR3 covers 15 residues. Trimming at V came to 10 bases and at J to 5 bases, leaving 8 bases not matched to a gene. CDR3 nucleotide sequence: TGTGCCACAAACAGACTAGCGGGAGGAAACAATGAGCAGTTCTTC. Translated: CATNRLAGGNNEQFF.

The V call is TRBV7-2, the J call TRBJ1-2; D remains ambiguous. The CDR3 is 14 amino acids. The germline V gene encodes CDR1 SGHTA and CDR2 FQGNSA. Between the trimmed V and J ends, which lost 2 bases and 8 bases, there was a span of 15 bases. The CDR3 here is CASSLSGLAGGYTF. CDR3 nucleotide sequence: TGTGCCAGCAGCTTATCTGGCCTTGCTGGAGGCTACACCTTC.

The rearrangement uses TRBV6-4 and TRBJ1-1; D remains unclear. V lost 4 bases, J lost 3 bases, and 6 bases lay in between. Per germline, CDR1 MRHNA and CDR2 SNTAGT. The CDR3 consists of 12 residues. CDR3 DNA sequence: TGTGCCAGCAGTGTTCGGGACACTGAAGCTTTCTTT. This encodes CASSVRDTEAFF.

V usage is TRBV6-5 and J usage is TRBJ2-7; 9 bases align to TRBD2. This CDR3 is built from 15 residues. Trimming cost V 7 bases and J 5 bases; bases outside gene matches: 12. Germline loops: CDR1 MNHEY, CDR2 SVGAGI. CDR3 DNA: TGTGCCAGCAACCCGATAGGCGGGAGGGCGCACGAGCAGTACTTC. Amino acids: CASNPIGGRAHEQYF.

The chain carries TRBV2 and TRBJ2-2; 8 nucleotides line up with TRBD1. CDR1 and CDR2 (germline): SNHLY, FYNNEI. The trim removed 8 bases at V and 5 bases at J, leaving 13 bases unmatched. The CDR3 runs to 16 residues. This CDR3 is CASLKGRTGKTGELFF. CDR3 in DNA: TGTGCCAGCCTCAAAGGGAGGACAGGGAAGACCGGGGAGCTGTTTTTT.

This sequence joins TRBV6-2 or TRBV6-3 and TRBJ1-1; maybe TRBD1 (6 bases). Trimming shortened V by 5 bases and J by 1 base, and 11 bases separated the two germline ends. Per germline, CDR1 MNHEY and CDR2 SVGEGT. The CDR3 spans 14 residues. CDR3 bases: TGTGCCAGCAGTGACCCGGGACAGAACACTGAAGCTTTCTTT. This codes for CASSDPGQNTEAFF.

The genes are TRBV19 and TRBJ1-3, with TRBD1 as a possible D gene (5 bases). The CDR3 spans 14 residues. Germline V gives CDR1 LNHDA, CDR2 SQIVND (reference sequence). The V end lost 7 bases, the J end lost 4 bases, and 14 bases lay between the germline ends. The DNA for the CDR3 is TGTGCCAGTAAAAAAGACAGTAGCGGAAACACCATATATTTT. Its protein is CASKKDSSGNTIYF.

The rearrangement joins TRBV11-2 to TRBJ2-3; D possibly uses TRBD1 or TRBD2 (5 bases each). V lost 5 bases to trimming and J lost 2 bases, with 11 bases between them. There are 14 residues in the CDR3. Germline V gene lookup returns CDR1 SGHAT and CDR2 FQNNGV. The CDR3 region has the DNA TGTGCCAGCAGCCCGGGACGGAACACAGATACGCAGTATTTT. Residues: CASSPGRNTDTQYF.

This clone was seen just once. The chain uses TRBV7-2 and TRBJ2-1; TRBD2 agrees at 10 bases. The germline V gene has CDR1 SGHTA and CDR2 FQGNSA. V lost 5 bases to trimming and J lost 3 bases; unmatched junction nucleotides: 4. The CDR3 is 15 amino acids. The CDR3 spells CASSQLAGSYNEQFF. The CDR3 region has the DNA TGTGCCAGCAGCCAACTAGCGGGAAGCTACAATGAGCAGTTCTTC.

This sequence joins TRBV27 and TRBJ1-5, with unresolved D. CDR3 size: 14 residues. V was cut by 2 bases and J by 5 bases, with 10 bases left in between. Germline V CDR1 and CDR2: MNHEY, SMNVEV (reference sequence). CDR3 in amino acids: CASSLRPVDQPQHF. For the CDR3, the DNA is TGTGCCAGCAGTTTAAGGCCGGTAGATCAGCCCCAGCATTTT.

The chain links TRBV14 to TRBJ2-7; 9 positions match TRBD2. Germline V gives CDR1 SGHDN, CDR2 FVKESK. This CDR3 region has 16 residues. The trim removed 1 base at V and 5 bases at J, leaving 9 bases unmatched. The CDR3, as DNA: TGTGCCAGCAGCCAAGGGGCTAGCGGGAATGTCCACGAGCAGTACTTC. This encodes CASSQGASGNVHEQYF.

The chain employs TRBV6-5 and TRBJ1-3, with TRBD1 identical over 7 bases. Germline CDR1 reads MNHEY; CDR2 reads SVGAGI. CDR3 length: 15 amino acids. V dropped 4 bases and J dropped 0; count of bases not matched to a gene: 3. CDR3 in amino acids: CASSSRGISGNTIYF. In DNA, the CDR3 is TGTGCCAGCAGTTCCAGGGGGATCTCTGGAAACACCATATATTTT.

In this sample, this clone turned up once. The V call is TRBV5-1, the J call TRBJ1-1, with a possible D match to TRBD1 (6 bases). Trimming shortened V by 6 bases and J by 6 bases, and 21 bases separated the two germline ends. This CDR3 comprises 15 residues. Per the germline V gene, CDR1 is SGHRS and CDR2 is YFSETQ. The CDR3 loop reads CASTRRDTPAAEAFF. In nucleotides, the CDR3 is TGCGCCAGCACCAGAAGGGACACCCCCGCCGCTGAAGCTTTCTTT.

This chain links TRBV7-2 with TRBJ2-7; tentatively, D is TRBD2 (6 bases). The germline V and J ends were trimmed by 6 bases and 2 bases, with 14 bases remaining between them. The CDR3 covers 14 residues. The germline gives CDR1 SGHTA, CDR2 FQGNSA. The DNA of the CDR3 is TGTGCCAGCAGTTACGGGGGTCAAACCTACGAGCAGTACTTC. Its protein is CASSYGGQTYEQYF.

The chain uses TRBV28 and TRBJ1-2; D is unresolved. CDR1 and CDR2 from the germline V gene are MDHEN and SYDVKM. V was shortened by 5 bases and J by 8 bases, with 12 bases between the two germline ends. The CDR3 spans 12 residues. The CDR3 DNA is TGTGCCAGCAGTCGAACCCCTACGGGCTACACCTTC. It is translated as CASSRTPTGYTF.

The chain recombines TRBV5-5 with TRBJ1-1; D remains ambiguous. The CDR3 has 16 residues. In germline, CDR1 is SGHKS, CDR2 YYEKEE (reference sequence). V shed 1 base and J shed 1 base, with 14 bases lying between them. CDR3 loop: CASSLLPASRNTEAFF. The CDR3 nucleotides read TGTGCCAGCAGCTTGTTACCAGCTTCTCGGAACACTGAAGCTTTCTTT.

V usage is TRBV24-1 and J usage is TRBJ2-5; TRBD1 is a possible D gene (6 bases). The germline V gene encodes CDR1 KGHDR and CDR2 SFDVKD. Trimming stripped 3 bases from V and 2 bases from J, with 12 bases between. The CDR3 contains 15 residues. In DNA, the CDR3 is TGTGCCACCAGTGATCGACAGGTGAATCAAGAGACCCAGTACTTC. It encodes CATSDRQVNQETQYF.

The gene calls are TRBV24-1 and TRBJ1-2; D call uncertain. Germline V gene sequence: CDR1 KGHDR, CDR2 SFDVKD. V lost 2 bases, J lost 2 bases, and 5 bases lay in between. CDR3 length equals 13 residues. CDR3 nucleotides: TGTGCCACCAGTGATTGGCCCAACTATGGCTACACCTTC. Translating gives CATSDWPNYGYTF.